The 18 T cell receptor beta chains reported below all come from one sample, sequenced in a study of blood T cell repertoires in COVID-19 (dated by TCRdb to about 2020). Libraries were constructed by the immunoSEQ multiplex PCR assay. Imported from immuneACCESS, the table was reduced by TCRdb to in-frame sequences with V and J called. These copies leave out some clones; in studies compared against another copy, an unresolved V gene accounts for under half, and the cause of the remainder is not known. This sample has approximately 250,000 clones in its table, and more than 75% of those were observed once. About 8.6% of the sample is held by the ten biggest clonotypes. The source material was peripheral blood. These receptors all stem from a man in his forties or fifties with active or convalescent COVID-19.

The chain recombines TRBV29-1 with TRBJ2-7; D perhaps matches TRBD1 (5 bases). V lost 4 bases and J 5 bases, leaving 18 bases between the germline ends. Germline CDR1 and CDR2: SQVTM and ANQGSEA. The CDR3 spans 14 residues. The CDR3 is CSVGVGRVFDEQYF. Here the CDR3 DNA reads TGCAGCGTTGGTGTTGGCAGGGTGTTCGACGAGCAGTACTTC.

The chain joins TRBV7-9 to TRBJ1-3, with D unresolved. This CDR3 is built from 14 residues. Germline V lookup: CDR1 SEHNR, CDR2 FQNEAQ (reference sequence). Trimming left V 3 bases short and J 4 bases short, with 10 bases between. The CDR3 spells CASSFGELGNTIYF. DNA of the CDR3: TGTGCCAGCAGCTTTGGGGAGCTCGGAAACACCATATATTTT.

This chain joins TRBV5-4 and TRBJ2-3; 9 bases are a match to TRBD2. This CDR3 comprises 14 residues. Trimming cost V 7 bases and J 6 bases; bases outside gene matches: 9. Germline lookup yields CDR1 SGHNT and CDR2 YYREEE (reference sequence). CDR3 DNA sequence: TGTGCCAGCGACCGCGGGAGGGGAGGGGATACGCAGTATTTT. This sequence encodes CASDRGRGGDTQYF.

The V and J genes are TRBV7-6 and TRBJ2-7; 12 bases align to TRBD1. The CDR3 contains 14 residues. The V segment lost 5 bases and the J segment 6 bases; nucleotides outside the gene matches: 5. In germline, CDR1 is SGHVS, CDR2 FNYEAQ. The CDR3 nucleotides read TGTGCCAGCAGCCCCCGGGACAGGGGGCGCGAGCAGTACTTC. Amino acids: CASSPRDRGREQYF.

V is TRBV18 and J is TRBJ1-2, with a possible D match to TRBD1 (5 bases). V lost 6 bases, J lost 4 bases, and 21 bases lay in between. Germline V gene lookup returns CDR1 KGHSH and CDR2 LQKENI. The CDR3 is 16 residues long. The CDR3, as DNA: TGTGCCAGCTCTCTCAAAACAGGACCCGTGAGCTATGGCTACACCTTC. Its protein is CASSLKTGPVSYGYTF.

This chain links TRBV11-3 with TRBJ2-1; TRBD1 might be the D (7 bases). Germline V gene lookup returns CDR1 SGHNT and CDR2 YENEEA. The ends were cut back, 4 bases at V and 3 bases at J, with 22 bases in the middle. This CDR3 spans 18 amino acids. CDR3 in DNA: TGTGCCAGCAGCTCAAGCAGACAGGGCAGGAGGGTCTACAATGAGCAGTTCTTC. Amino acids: CASSSSRQGRRVYNEQFF.

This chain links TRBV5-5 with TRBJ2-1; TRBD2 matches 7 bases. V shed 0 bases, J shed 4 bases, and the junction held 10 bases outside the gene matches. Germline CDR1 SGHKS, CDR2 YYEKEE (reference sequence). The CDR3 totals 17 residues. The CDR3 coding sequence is TGTGCCAGCAGCTTGGCCTTCCAGCGGGGTCGGTACAATGAGCAGTTCTTC. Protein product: CASSLAFQRGRYNEQFF. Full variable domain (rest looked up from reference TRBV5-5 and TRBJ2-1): DAGVTQSPTHLIKTRGQQVTLRCSPISGHKSVSWYQQVLGQGPQFIFQYYEKEERGRGNFPDRFSARQFPNYSSELNVNALLLGDSALYLCASSLAFQRGRYNEQFFGPGTRLTVL.

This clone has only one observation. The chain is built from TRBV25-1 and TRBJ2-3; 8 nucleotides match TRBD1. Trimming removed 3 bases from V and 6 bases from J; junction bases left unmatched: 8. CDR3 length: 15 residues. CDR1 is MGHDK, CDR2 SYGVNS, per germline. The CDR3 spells CASSEAGGAGDTQYF. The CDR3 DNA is TGTGCCAGCAGTGAGGCAGGGGGCGCGGGGGATACGCAGTATTTT.

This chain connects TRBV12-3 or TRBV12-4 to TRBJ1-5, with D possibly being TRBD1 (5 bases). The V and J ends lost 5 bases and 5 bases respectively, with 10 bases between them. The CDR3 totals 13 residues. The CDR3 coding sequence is TGTGCCAGCAGTACCGGACAACATCAGCCCCAGCATTTT. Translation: CASSTGQHQPQHF.

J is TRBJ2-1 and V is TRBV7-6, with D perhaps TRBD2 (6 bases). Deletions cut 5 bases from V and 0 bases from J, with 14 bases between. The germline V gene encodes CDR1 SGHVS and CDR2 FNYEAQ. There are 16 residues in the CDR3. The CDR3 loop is CASSTPGGSSYNEQFF. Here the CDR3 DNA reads TGTGCCAGCAGCACTCCTGGGGGGAGCTCCTACAATGAGCAGTTCTTC.

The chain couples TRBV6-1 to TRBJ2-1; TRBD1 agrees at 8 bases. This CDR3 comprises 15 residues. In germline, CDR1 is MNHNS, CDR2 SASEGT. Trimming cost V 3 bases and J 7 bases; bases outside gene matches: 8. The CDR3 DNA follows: TGTGCCAGCAGTGAGCCGAGACAGGGGAAGAATGAGCAGTTCTTC. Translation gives CASSEPRQGKNEQFF.

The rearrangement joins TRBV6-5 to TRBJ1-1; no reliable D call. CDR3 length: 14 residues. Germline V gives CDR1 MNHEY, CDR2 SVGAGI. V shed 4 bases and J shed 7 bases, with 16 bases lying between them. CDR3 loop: CASSSSPGDIEAFF. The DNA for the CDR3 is TGTGCCAGCAGTTCCTCTCCGGGAGATATTGAAGCTTTCTTT.

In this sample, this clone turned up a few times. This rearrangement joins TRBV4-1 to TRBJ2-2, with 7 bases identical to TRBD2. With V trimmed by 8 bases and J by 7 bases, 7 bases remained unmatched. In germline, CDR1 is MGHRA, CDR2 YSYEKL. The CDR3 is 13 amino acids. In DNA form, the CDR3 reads TGCGCCAGCCGCCGGGGGGAGGGCGGGGAGCTGTTTTTT. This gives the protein CASRRGEGGELFF.

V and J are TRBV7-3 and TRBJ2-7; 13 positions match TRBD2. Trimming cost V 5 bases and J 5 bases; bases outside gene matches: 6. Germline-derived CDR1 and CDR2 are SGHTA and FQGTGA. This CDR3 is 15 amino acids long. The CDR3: CASSAGLAGVNEQYF. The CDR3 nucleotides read TGTGCCAGCAGCGCCGGACTAGCGGGAGTAAACGAGCAGTACTTC.

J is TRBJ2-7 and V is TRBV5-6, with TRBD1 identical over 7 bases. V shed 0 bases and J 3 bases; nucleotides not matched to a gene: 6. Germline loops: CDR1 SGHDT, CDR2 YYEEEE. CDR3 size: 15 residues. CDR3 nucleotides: TGTGCCAGCAGCTTGGCAGGGGGTAGGAGCTACGAGCAGTACTTC. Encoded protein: CASSLAGGRSYEQYF. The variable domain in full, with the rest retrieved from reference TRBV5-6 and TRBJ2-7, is DAGVTQSPTHLIKTRGQQVTLRCSPKSGHDTVSWYQQALGQGPQFIFQYYEEEERQRGNFPDRFSGHQFPNYSSELNVNALLLGDSALYLCASSLAGGRSYEQYFGPGTRLTVT.

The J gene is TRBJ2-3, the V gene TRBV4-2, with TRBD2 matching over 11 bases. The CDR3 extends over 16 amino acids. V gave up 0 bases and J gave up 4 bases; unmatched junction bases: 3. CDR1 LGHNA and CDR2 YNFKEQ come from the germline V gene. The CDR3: CASSQDSGGGPDTQYF. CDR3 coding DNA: TGTGCCAGCAGCCAAGATAGCGGGGGGGGCCCAGATACGCAGTATTTT.

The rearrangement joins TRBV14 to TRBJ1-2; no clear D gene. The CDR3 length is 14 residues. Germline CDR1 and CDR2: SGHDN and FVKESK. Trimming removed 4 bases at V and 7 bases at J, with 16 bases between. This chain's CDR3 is CASSRDWLTGGYTF. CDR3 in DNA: TGTGCCAGCAGCCGAGACTGGCTCACGGGTGGCTACACCTTC.

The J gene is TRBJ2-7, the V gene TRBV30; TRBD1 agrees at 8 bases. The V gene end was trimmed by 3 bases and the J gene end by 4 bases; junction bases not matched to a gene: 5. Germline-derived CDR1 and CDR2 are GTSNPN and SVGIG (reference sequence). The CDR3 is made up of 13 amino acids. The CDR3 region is CAWRRTGLYEQYF. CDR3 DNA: TGTGCCTGGAGGAGGACAGGGCTTTACGAGCAGTACTTC. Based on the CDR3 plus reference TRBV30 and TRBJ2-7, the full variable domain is SQTIHQWPATLVQPVGSPLSLECTVEGTSNPNLYWYRQAAGRGLQLLFYSVGIGQISSEVPQNLSASRPQDRQFILSSKKLLLSDSGFYLCAWRRTGLYEQYFGPGTRLTVT.